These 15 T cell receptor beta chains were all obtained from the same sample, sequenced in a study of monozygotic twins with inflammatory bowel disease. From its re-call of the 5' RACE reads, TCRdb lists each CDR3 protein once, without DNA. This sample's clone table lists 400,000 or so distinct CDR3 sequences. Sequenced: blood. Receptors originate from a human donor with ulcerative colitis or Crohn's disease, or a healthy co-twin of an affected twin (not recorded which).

The CDR3 loop reads CASSLANSGRMAVELFF. The V call is TRBV12-3 or TRBV12-4, the J call TRBJ2-2; TCRdb reports TRBD2, a call that lacks DNA to check it against. The CDR3 contains 17 residues.

CDR3 sequence: CSVSGQGAYEQYF. The rearrangement links TRBV29-1 to TRBJ2-7; there is no DNA to check the TCRdb D call of TRBD1. Germline V gene lookup returns CDR1 SQVTM and CDR2 ANQGSEA. CDR3 length equals 13 residues.

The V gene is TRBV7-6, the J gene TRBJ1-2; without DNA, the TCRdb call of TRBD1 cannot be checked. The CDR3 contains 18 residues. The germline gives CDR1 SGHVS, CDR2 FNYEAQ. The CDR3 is CASSSSNTPGQGFYGYTF.

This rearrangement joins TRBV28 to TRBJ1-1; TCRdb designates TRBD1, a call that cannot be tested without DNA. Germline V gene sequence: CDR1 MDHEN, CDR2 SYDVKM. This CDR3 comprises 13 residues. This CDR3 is CATIAWGGSEAFF. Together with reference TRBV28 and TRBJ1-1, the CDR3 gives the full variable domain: DVKVTQSSRYLVKRTGEKVFLECVQDMDHENMFWYRQDPGLGLRLIYFSYDVKMKEKGDIPEGYSVSREKKERFSLILESASTNQTSMYLCATIAWGGSEAFFGQGTRLTVV.

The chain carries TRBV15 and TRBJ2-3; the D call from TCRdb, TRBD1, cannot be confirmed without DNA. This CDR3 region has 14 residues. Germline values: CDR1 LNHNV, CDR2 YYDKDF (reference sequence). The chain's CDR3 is CATSRDRDTDTQYF.

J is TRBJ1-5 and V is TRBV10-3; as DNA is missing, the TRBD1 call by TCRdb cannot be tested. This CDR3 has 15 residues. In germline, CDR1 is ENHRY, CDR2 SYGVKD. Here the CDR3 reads CAISEGQDSNQPQHF.

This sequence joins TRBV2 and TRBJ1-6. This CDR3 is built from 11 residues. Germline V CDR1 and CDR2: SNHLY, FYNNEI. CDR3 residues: CASLYNSPLHF.

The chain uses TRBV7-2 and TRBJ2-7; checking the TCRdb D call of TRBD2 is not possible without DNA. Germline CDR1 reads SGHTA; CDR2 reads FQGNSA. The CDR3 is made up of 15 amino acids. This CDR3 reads CASSLEASGAYEQYF.

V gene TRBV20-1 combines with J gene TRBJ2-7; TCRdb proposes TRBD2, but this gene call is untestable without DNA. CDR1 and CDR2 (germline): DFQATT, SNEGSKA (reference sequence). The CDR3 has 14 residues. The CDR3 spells CSALRTSGGKEQYF.

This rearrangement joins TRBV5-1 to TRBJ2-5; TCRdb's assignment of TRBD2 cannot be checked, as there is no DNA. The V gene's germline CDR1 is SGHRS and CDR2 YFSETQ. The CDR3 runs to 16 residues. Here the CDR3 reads CASSLDGGGHQETQYF.

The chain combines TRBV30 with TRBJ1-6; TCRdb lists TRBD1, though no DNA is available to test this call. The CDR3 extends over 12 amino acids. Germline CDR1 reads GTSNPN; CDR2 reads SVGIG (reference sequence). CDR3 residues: CACQGKNSPLHF. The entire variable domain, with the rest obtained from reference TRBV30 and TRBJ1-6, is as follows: SQTIHQWPATLVQPVGSPLSLECTVEGTSNPNLYWYRQAAGRGLQLLFYSVGIGQISSEVPQNLSASRPQDRQFILSSKKLLLSDSGFYLCACQGKNSPLHFGNGTRLTVT.

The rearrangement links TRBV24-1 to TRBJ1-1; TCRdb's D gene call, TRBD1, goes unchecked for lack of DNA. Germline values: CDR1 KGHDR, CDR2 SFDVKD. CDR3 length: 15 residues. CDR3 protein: CATSDHTGGRTEAFF.

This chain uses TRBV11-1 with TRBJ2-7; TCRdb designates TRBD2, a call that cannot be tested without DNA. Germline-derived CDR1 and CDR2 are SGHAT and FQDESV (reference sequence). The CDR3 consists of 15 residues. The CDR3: CASSPSSHGSGEQYF.

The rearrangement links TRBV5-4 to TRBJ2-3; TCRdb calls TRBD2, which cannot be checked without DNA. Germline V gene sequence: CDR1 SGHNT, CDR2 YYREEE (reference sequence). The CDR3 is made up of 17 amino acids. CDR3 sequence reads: CASSLGAGGPPSDTQYF.

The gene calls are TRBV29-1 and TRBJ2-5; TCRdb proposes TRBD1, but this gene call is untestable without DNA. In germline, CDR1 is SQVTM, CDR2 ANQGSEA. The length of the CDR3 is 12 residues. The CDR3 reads CSRGGVGETQYF.